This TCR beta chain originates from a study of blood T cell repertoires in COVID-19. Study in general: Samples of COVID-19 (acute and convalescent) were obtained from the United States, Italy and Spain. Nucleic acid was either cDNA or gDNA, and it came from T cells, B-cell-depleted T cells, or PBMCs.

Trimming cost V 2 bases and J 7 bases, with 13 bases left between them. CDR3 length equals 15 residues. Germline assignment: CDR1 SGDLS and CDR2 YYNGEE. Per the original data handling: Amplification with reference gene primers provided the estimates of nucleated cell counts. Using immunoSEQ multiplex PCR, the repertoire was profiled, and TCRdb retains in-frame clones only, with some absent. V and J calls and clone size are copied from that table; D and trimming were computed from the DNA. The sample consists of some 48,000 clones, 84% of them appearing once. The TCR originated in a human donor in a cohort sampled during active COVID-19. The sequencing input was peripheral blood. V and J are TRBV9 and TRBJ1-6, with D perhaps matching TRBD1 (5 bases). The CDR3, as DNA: TGTGCCAGCAGCGTGTGGTCGGGGGACAATTCACCCCTCCACTTT. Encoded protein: CASSVWSGDNSPLHF.